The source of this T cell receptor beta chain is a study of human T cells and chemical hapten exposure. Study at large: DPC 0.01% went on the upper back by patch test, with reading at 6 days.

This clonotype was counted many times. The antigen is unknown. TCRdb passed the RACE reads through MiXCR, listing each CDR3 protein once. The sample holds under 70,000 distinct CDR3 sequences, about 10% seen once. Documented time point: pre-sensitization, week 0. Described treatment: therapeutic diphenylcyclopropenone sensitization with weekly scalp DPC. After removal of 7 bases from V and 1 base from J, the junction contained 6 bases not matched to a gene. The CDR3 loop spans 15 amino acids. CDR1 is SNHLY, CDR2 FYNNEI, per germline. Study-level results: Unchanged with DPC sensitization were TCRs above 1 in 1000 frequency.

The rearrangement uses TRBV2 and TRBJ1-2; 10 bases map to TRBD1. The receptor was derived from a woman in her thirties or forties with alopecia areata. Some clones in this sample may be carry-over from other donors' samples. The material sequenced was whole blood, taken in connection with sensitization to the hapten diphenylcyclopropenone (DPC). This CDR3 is CASIDRGRVNYGYTF. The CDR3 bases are TGTGCCAGCATTGACAGGGGGCGAGTTAACTATGGCTACACCTTC.